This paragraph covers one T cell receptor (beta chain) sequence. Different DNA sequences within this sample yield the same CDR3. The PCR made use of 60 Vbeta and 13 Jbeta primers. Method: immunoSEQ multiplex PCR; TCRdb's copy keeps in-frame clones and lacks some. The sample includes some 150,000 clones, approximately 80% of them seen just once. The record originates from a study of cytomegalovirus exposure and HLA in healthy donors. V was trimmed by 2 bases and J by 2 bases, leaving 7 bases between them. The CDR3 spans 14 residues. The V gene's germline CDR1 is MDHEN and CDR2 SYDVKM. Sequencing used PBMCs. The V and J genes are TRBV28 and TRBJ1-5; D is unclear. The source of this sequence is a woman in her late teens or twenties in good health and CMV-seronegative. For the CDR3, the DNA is TGTGCCAGCAGTTTAGGCCCTCGCAATCAGCCCCAGCATTTT. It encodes CASSLGPRNQPQHF.